Following are 27 T cell receptor beta chains from one sample sequenced in a study of blood T cell repertoires in COVID-19. Assay: immunoSEQ multiplex PCR; the TCRdb copy retains only in-frame clones and omits some. The sample includes almost 85,000 clones, over 70% of them seen just once. The sequenced material came from peripheral blood. The receptor source for this set is a man at least 80 years old with active or convalescent COVID-19.

V and J are TRBV21-1 and TRBJ1-5. TRBV21-1 is an annotated pseudogene. The CDR3 length is 18 residues. The CDR3 reads CASSKEYLALRGNQPQHF. The CDR3 coding sequence is TGTGCCAGCAGCAAAGAGTACCTAGCTTTAAGGGGCAATCAGCCCCAGCATTTT.

The chain has TRBV11-3 and TRBJ2-7; TRBD2 is a possible D gene (7 bases). V gave up 6 bases and J gave up 5 bases, with 14 bases separating them. The length of the CDR3 is 13 residues. Germline V CDR1 and CDR2: SGHNT, YENEEA. This CDR3 reads CASSGRGGNEQYF. CDR3 nucleotide sequence: TGTGCCAGCAGTGGCAGGGGAGGGAACGAGCAGTACTTC.

The genes are TRBV10-2 and TRBJ1-5; maybe TRBD1 (5 bases). The CDR3 sequence is 15 residues long. The V end was cut by 3 bases, the J end by 2 bases, with 11 bases between. Germline V gene lookup returns CDR1 WSHSY and CDR2 SAAADI. The CDR3 bases are TGCGCCAGCAGTGATAGCGGGGGAGGCAATCAGCCCCAGCATTTT. This translates into CASSDSGGGNQPQHF.

This chain joins TRBV5-1 and TRBJ2-2; 14 bases match TRBD2. There are 16 residues in the CDR3. CDR1 is SGHRS and CDR2 is YFSETQ in the germline V gene. The ends lost 4 bases at V and 5 bases at J; junction bases unmatched: 4. This CDR3 is CASSLRTSGGTGELFF. CDR3 DNA sequence: TGCGCCAGCAGCCTTAGGACTAGCGGGGGGACCGGGGAGCTGTTTTTT.

The rearrangement links TRBV5-6 to TRBJ2-4; 7 bases line up with TRBD1. The CDR3 has 17 residues. Trimming cost V 5 bases and J 5 bases; bases outside gene matches: 16. Germline loops: CDR1 SGHDT, CDR2 YYEEEE. The chain's CDR3 is CASSRLGVSGTENIQYF. As DNA, the CDR3 is TGTGCCAGCAGTCGGTTGGGTGTCTCCGGGACAGAAAACATTCAGTACTTC.

The sample holds many counts of this clone. The chain couples TRBV10-1 to TRBJ2-1, with 9 bases matching TRBD1. The germline CDR1 and CDR2 sequences are WNHNN and SYGVQD (reference sequence). The CDR3 is 17 residues long. V trimming: 2 bases; J trimming: 2 bases; junction bases outside the gene matches: 7. The CDR3 DNA reads TGCGCCAGCAGTGAGACCGTCCGACAGGGGGCCTACAATGAGCAGTTCTTC. Its protein is CASSETVRQGAYNEQFF.

The chain employs TRBV6-6 and TRBJ1-3, with D possibly matching TRBD1 (5 bases). The ends were cut back, 0 bases at V and 4 bases at J, with 10 bases in the middle. Germline assignment: CDR1 MNHNY and CDR2 SVGAGI (reference sequence). The CDR3 is 15 amino acids. In nucleotides, the CDR3 is TGTGCCAGCAGTTACTCCGCAGGGAGGGGAAACACCATATATTTT. This codes for CASSYSAGRGNTIYF.

This chain links TRBV12-3 or TRBV12-4 with TRBJ1-6; 9 bases match TRBD1. The CDR3 totals 13 residues. The J segment lost 11 bases and the V segment lost 6 bases, leaving 5 bases of the junction unmatched. The CDR3 DNA follows: TGTGCCAGCAGCCCGGACAGGGGCGCACCCCTCCACTTT. It specifies CASSPDRGAPLHF.

This chain links TRBV5-1 with TRBJ1-1; 9 nucleotides line up with TRBD1. The CDR3 has 15 amino acids. V lost 2 bases, J lost 10 bases, and 12 bases stayed unmatched. Germline-derived CDR1 and CDR2 are SGHRS and YFSETQ. Here the CDR3 DNA reads TGCGCCAGCAGCTTCTCCACCGGGACAGGGCGTGCAGCTTTCTTT. This encodes CASSFSTGTGRAAFF.

The genes are TRBV19 and TRBJ1-3, with D unresolved. Deletions cut 3 bases from V and 2 bases from J, with 5 bases between. This CDR3 is 13 amino acids long. Germline CDR1 LNHDA, CDR2 SQIVND (reference sequence). CDR3 DNA: TGTGCCAGTAGTATCCAGACTGGAAACACCATATATTTT. Its protein product is CASSIQTGNTIYF.

The gene calls are TRBV3-1 (or the pseudogene TRBV3-2) and TRBJ2-5; 13 bases are shared with TRBD2. There are 16 residues in the CDR3. The V and J ends lost 4 bases and 4 bases, in that order; junction bases with no gene match: 6. Germline V gene data show CDR1 as LGHDT and CDR2 as YNNKEL (reference sequence). CDR3 sequence: CASSPRLAGGGETQYF. CDR3 nucleotides: TGTGCCAGCAGCCCCCGACTAGCGGGAGGAGGAGAGACCCAGTACTTC.

The genes are TRBV12-3 or TRBV12-4 and TRBJ2-3; D is perhaps TRBD2 (6 bases). CDR3 length: 13 residues. The ends were cut back, 8 bases at V and 1 base at J, with 10 bases in the middle. CDR3: CASGTGGTDTQYF. CDR3 bases: TGTGCCAGCGGGACTGGGGGCACAGATACGCAGTATTTT.

The rearrangement links TRBV3-1 (or the pseudogene TRBV3-2) to TRBJ2-5; tentative D call: TRBD2 (6 bases). This CDR3 spans 14 amino acids. The ends were cut back, 5 bases at V and 1 base at J, with 11 bases in the middle. Looked up from germline, CDR1 is LGHDT and CDR2 is YNNKEL (reference sequence). In DNA, the CDR3 is TGTGCCAGCAGCACCCAGCGGGCCCAAGAGACCCAGTACTTC. Amino acid sequence: CASSTQRAQETQYF.

V gene TRBV6-5 combines with J gene TRBJ1-2; TRBD1 is a possible D gene (6 bases). V was pared by 6 bases and J by 8 bases, with 19 bases between. Germline CDR1 and CDR2: MNHEY and SVGAGI. The CDR3 totals 14 residues. This chain's CDR3 is CASSTRGGLGGYTF. For the CDR3, the DNA is TGTGCCAGCAGCACTAGGGGGGGCTTAGGAGGCTACACCTTC.

This chain links TRBV6-4 with TRBJ1-2; D possibly corresponds to TRBD1 (5 bases). Per germline, CDR1 MRHNA and CDR2 SNTAGT. The V end was cut by 5 bases, the J end by 4 bases, with 11 bases between. The CDR3 is made up of 13 amino acids. CDR3 residues: CASSPGRGYGYTF. Written as DNA, the CDR3 is TGTGCCAGCAGTCCAGGGCGAGGCTATGGCTACACCTTC.

The chain has TRBV9 and TRBJ2-5; D is unresolved. V was clipped by 0 bases and J by 5 bases, with 14 bases between them. The CDR3 covers 15 residues. Germline-derived CDR1 and CDR2 are SGDLS and YYNGEE. In DNA, the CDR3 is TGTGCCAGCAGCGTAGCGGAGACTTTTGTTGAGACCCAGTACTTC. Translating gives CASSVAETFVETQYF. Full variable domain (remainder filled in from reference TRBV9 and TRBJ2-5): DSGVTQTPKHLITATGQRVTLRCSPRSGDLSVYWYQQSLDQGLQFLIQYYNGEERAKGNILERFSAQQFPDLHSELNLSSLELGDSALYFCASSVAETFVETQYFGPGTRLLVL.

This rearrangement joins TRBV9 to TRBJ2-5, with D possibly TRBD2 on 6 matching bases. Trimming shortened V by 2 bases and J by 5 bases, and 19 bases separated the two germline ends. This CDR3 comprises 16 residues. Per the germline V gene, CDR1 is SGDLS and CDR2 is YYNGEE. The CDR3: CASSVSFTGESETQYF. CDR3 DNA sequence: TGTGCCAGCAGCGTCTCTTTTACGGGGGAGAGTGAGACCCAGTACTTC.

V usage is TRBV2 and J usage is TRBJ1-1, with D possibly matching TRBD1 (6 bases). CDR1 and CDR2 (germline): SNHLY, FYNNEI. The CDR3 spans 16 residues. The V gene lost 3 bases and the J gene lost 5 bases, with 19 bases spanning the gap. The CDR3 nucleotides are TGTGCCAGCAGTGAGCAGGGCGACCACAGGGAAACTGAAGCTTTCTTT. Its protein product is CASSEQGDHRETEAFF.

The J gene is TRBJ2-5, the V gene TRBV15; 7 bases match TRBD2. The CDR3 has 16 residues. Trimming removed 0 bases from V and 5 bases from J; junction bases left unmatched: 9. CDR1 LNHNV and CDR2 YYDKDF come from the germline V gene (reference sequence). CDR3 protein: CATSREGGSGGETQYF. For the CDR3, the DNA is TGTGCCACCAGCAGAGAGGGGGGGTCTGGTGGGGAGACCCAGTACTTC.

The chain couples TRBV5-4 to TRBJ1-2; 8 bases match TRBD1. The CDR3 covers 13 residues. V lost 7 bases, J lost 6 bases, and 8 bases stayed unmatched. Germline CDR1 and CDR2: SGHNT and YYREEE (reference sequence). The CDR3 region is CASSYRGEDGYTF. As DNA, the CDR3 is TGTGCCAGCTCGTACAGGGGGGAGGATGGCTACACCTTC.

The rearrangement links TRBV10-3 to TRBJ2-1, with 10 bases identical to TRBD2. The CDR3 runs 14 residues. The junction had 5 bases not matched to a gene; V was cut back by 10 bases and J by 2 bases. CDR1 and CDR2 from the germline V gene are ENHRY and SYGVKD. The CDR3 loop is CATSGTSAYNEQFF. The CDR3 bases are TGTGCCACCAGCGGGACTAGCGCCTACAATGAGCAGTTCTTC.

Only one count was recorded for this clone. The V and J genes are TRBV4-2 and TRBJ2-3; TRBD2 agrees at 12 bases. CDR1 is LGHNA, CDR2 YNFKEQ, per germline. The V segment lost 0 bases and the J segment 4 bases; nucleotides outside the gene matches: 11. There are 19 residues in the CDR3. The CDR3 bases are TGTGCCAGCAGCCAAGATGCAGGAGGACTAGCGGGGCGATCAGATACGCAGTATTTT. Its protein is CASSQDAGGLAGRSDTQYF.

Written as DNA, the CDR3 is TGTGCCAGCAGCCAGGGGGGAGCTAGCACAGATACGCAGTATTTT. Its protein is CASSQGGASTDTQYF. The rearrangement uses TRBV3-1 (or the pseudogene TRBV3-2) and TRBJ2-3, with D tentatively TRBD2 (6 bases). CDR1 is LGHDT, CDR2 YNNKEL, per germline (reference sequence). CDR3 length equals 15 residues. Trimming took off 3 bases at V and 0 bases at J, with 10 bases between the two ends.

This chain joins TRBV5-4 and TRBJ2-7; 7 positions agree with TRBD2. The length of the CDR3 is 19 residues. Germline values: CDR1 SGHNT, CDR2 YYREEE (reference sequence). V was pared by 4 bases and J by 2 bases, with 21 bases of the junction left unmatched. The CDR3 DNA follows: TGTGCCAGCAGCATACCGCTTGTTGGGAGGGCCATTATCGCCTACGAGCAGTACTTC. Amino acid sequence: CASSIPLVGRAIIAYEQYF.

The chain is built from TRBV2 and TRBJ1-3; D unresolved. The CDR3 runs 13 residues. Germline CDR1 SNHLY, CDR2 FYNNEI. V was shortened by 2 bases and J by 4 bases, with 6 bases between the two germline ends. This CDR3 reads CASSEMRGNTIYF. The CDR3 DNA sequence: TGTGCCAGCAGTGAAATGCGGGGAAACACCATATATTTT.

The gene calls are TRBV2 and TRBJ2-5; 11 nucleotides align to TRBD2. Germline V CDR1 and CDR2: SNHLY, FYNNEI. J lost 2 bases, V lost 11 bases, and 7 bases had no gene match. This CDR3 has 14 amino acids. The CDR3 here is CAGRSGGVQETQYF. CDR3 nucleotide sequence: TGTGCCGGACGTAGCGGGGGGGTTCAAGAGACCCAGTACTTC.

V gene TRBV5-1 combines with J gene TRBJ1-4; no reliable D call. V lost 0 bases, J lost 4 bases, and 7 bases lay in between. The CDR3 length is 14 residues. Germline CDR1 and CDR2: SGHRS and YFSETQ. The CDR3 sequence: CASSLAGNNEKLFF. The CDR3 region has the DNA TGCGCCAGCAGCTTGGCCGGGAATAATGAAAAACTGTTTTTT.